The 14 T cell receptor beta chains in this list originate from one sample, sequenced in a study of OX40 agonist ivuxolimab in advanced cancers. Clones were sequenced by immunoSEQ multiplex PCR, and TCRdb holds only the in-frame ones, with some missing. The sample contains about 47,000 clones, around 80% of which appear only once. Specimen: CD4+ or CD8+ T cells sorted from blood, collected in a trial of the OX40 agonist ivuxolimab. The receptors were gathered from an adult with an advanced solid tumor such as melanoma, head and neck, liver or kidney cancer.

The chain recombines TRBV25-1 with TRBJ1-1, with 7 bases identical to TRBD1. The V gene end was trimmed by 2 bases and the J gene end by 1 base; junction bases not matched to a gene: 7. Germline CDR1 is MGHDK and CDR2 is SYGVNS. The CDR3 is 16 residues long. CDR3 residues: CASSESPGQPNTEAFF. DNA for the CDR3: TGTGCCAGCAGTGAAAGTCCGGGACAGCCGAACACTGAAGCTTTCTTT.

Only a few counts were recorded for this clone. V and J are TRBV5-1 and TRBJ2-5; D is tentatively TRBD1 or TRBD2 (5 bases each). CDR1 and CDR2 (germline): SGHRS, YFSETQ. Trimming took 2 bases from V and 1 from J, leaving 21 bases between them. The CDR3 contains 18 residues. The CDR3 DNA reads as TGCGCCAGCAGCTTCCCCCCTGGGGGTGGAAGACTCCAAGAGACCCAGTACTTC. Amino acid sequence: CASSFPPGGGRLQETQYF.

This rearrangement joins TRBV28 to TRBJ1-6, with D possibly matching TRBD1 (5 bases). Deletions cut 8 bases from V and 9 bases from J, with 17 bases between. CDR1 and CDR2 from the germline V gene are MDHEN and SYDVKM. The CDR3 runs to 14 residues. As DNA, the CDR3 is TGTGCCAGCGAAGGGACGGGCGGGGGTTCACCCCTCCACTTT. It specifies CASEGTGGGSPLHF.

The V gene is TRBV11-3, the J gene TRBJ2-1; possible D gene TRBD2, 5 bases. Germline CDR1 SGHNT, CDR2 YENEEA. The CDR3 runs to 13 residues. Trimming pared 5 bases from V and 9 bases from J, leaving 14 bases between. Written as DNA, the CDR3 is TGTGCCAGCAGCCCTTTCGAGGGCAGTGAGCAGTTCTTC. As protein: CASSPFEGSEQFF.

For the CDR3, the DNA is TGTGCCAGCAGCGTAGTAGCGAGGGGGGCAGATACGCAGTATTTT. This sequence encodes CASSVVARGADTQYF. The chain couples TRBV9 to TRBJ2-3, with D perhaps TRBD1 or TRBD2 (6 bases each). Per germline, CDR1 SGDLS and CDR2 YYNGEE. Trimming stripped 0 bases from V and 4 bases from J, with 12 bases between. The CDR3 loop spans 15 amino acids. Together with reference TRBV9 and TRBJ2-3, the CDR3 gives the full variable domain: DSGVTQTPKHLITATGQRVTLRCSPRSGDLSVYWYQQSLDQGLQFLIQYYNGEERAKGNILERFSAQQFPDLHSELNLSSLELGDSALYFCASSVVARGADTQYFGPGTRLTVL.

The rearrangement links TRBV11-2 to TRBJ2-7; TRBD2 might be the D (5 bases). The V and J ends lost 0 bases and 1 base respectively, with 13 bases between them. The CDR3 covers 16 residues. Germline V lookup: CDR1 SGHAT, CDR2 FQNNGV. In DNA form, the CDR3 reads TGTGCCAGCAGCTTAGAACCGGCCCGGGGTTCCTACGAGCAGTACTTC. Amino acid sequence: CASSLEPARGSYEQYF.

The CDR3 nucleotides read TGTGCCAGCAGCCCAGCCCCCACTACTAGGTACGAGCAGTACTTC. Translation gives CASSPAPTTRYEQYF. The gene calls are TRBV13 and TRBJ2-7; D is perhaps TRBD2 (5 bases). The CDR3 runs 15 residues. V was shortened by 5 bases and J by 4 bases, with 18 bases between the two germline ends. Looked up from germline, CDR1 is PRHDT and CDR2 is FYEKMQ (reference sequence).

The gene calls are TRBV19 and TRBJ1-1; TRBD1 is a possible D gene (6 bases). Germline lookup yields CDR1 LNHDA and CDR2 SQIVND (reference sequence). The CDR3 has 15 amino acids. Trimming pared 4 bases from V and 5 bases from J, leaving 17 bases between. The CDR3 DNA sequence: TGTGCCAGTAGTACCCAATCCCGGACAGTAACTGAAGCTTTCTTT. This sequence encodes CASSTQSRTVTEAFF.

The V call is TRBV6-6, the J call TRBJ1-5; D is unresolved. The germline V and J ends were trimmed by 7 bases and 0 bases, with 13 bases remaining between them. The CDR3 is made up of 15 amino acids. Germline V gene data show CDR1 as MNHNY and CDR2 as SVGAGI (reference sequence). As DNA, the CDR3 is TGTGCCAGCACCCTAAAGGCAGATAGCAATCAGCCCCAGCATTTT. Its protein product is CASTLKADSNQPQHF.

This clone was recorded a few times. The chain carries TRBV27 and TRBJ1-1, with D maybe TRBD1 (6 bases). The CDR3 runs to 13 residues. Germline V gives CDR1 MNHEY, CDR2 SMNVEV (reference sequence). Trimming left V 5 bases short and J 5 bases short, with 12 bases between. The CDR3 sequence is CASSTGLRTEAFF. CDR3 DNA sequence: TGTGCCAGCAGTACAGGGTTGCGGACTGAAGCTTTCTTT.

The rearrangement uses TRBV11-3 and TRBJ1-2; D remains unclear. CDR1 is SGHNT and CDR2 is YENEEA in the germline V gene. V lost 2 bases to trimming and J lost 8 bases, with 12 bases between them. This CDR3 has 13 residues. In DNA, the CDR3 is TGTGCCAGCAGCTTATGGCGCAGAGGAGGCTACACCTTC. It encodes CASSLWRRGGYTF.

The chain couples TRBV6-5 to TRBJ2-7; TRBD1 might be the D (6 bases). CDR1 is MNHEY, CDR2 SVGAGI, per germline. Trimming removed 6 bases from V and 3 bases from J, with 15 bases in between. The CDR3 length is 14 residues. CDR3 DNA sequence: TGTGCCAGCAGGTACAGGGACCCGAGCTACGAGCAGTACTTC. Its protein is CASRYRDPSYEQYF.

This clone was detected only a few times. The chain uses TRBV27 and TRBJ2-7, with 13 bases aligning to TRBD2. The CDR3 consists of 18 residues. The V gene end was trimmed by 4 bases and the J gene end by 2 bases; junction bases not matched to a gene: 11. CDR1 and CDR2 (germline): MNHEY, SMNVEV (reference sequence). The chain's CDR3 is CASSSRTSGSQVAYEQYF. The DNA for the CDR3 is TGTGCCAGCAGTTCCCGGACTAGCGGGAGCCAAGTGGCCTACGAGCAGTACTTC.

V usage is TRBV5-6 and J usage is TRBJ2-2; D is perhaps TRBD1 (6 bases). Trimming left V 5 bases short and J 4 bases short, with 12 bases between. Germline assignment: CDR1 SGHDT and CDR2 YYEEEE. This CDR3 region has 14 residues. The CDR3 DNA sequence: TGTGCCAGCAGACAGGGTTTTGGCACCGGGGAGCTGTTTTTT. It yields the protein CASRQGFGTGELFF.